This TCR beta chain was found in a study of blood T cell repertoires in COVID-19. Overall study context: Some COVID-19 samples were acute and others convalescent; all came from the United States, Italy and Spain.

TCRdb keeps only in-frame clones here, not all; method: immunoSEQ multiplex PCR. This table has over 100,000 clones, approximately 90% appearing once. The ends were cut back, 2 bases at V and 1 base at J, with 5 bases in the middle. This CDR3 contains 12 residues. Germline assignment: CDR1 GTSNPN and CDR2 SVGIG (reference sequence). This clone appeared once. This TCR came from a man aged 60 to 69 with COVID-19, enrolled during active disease. Sequencing used peripheral blood. The chain combines TRBV30 with TRBJ1-1; D is unclear. The CDR3 nucleotides read TGTGCCTGGAGTCCCGGGAACACTGAAGCTTTCTTT. Protein: CAWSPGNTEAFF.